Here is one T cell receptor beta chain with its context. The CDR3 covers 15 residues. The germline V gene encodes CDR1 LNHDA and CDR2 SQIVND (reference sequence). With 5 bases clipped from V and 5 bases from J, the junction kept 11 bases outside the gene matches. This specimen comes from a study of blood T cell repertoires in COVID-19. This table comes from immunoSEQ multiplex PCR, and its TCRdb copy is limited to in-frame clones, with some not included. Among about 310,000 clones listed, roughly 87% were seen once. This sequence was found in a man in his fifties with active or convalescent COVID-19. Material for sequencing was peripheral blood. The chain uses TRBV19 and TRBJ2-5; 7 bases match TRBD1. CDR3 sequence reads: CASSSIEGAFETQYF. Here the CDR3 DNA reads TGTGCCAGTAGTTCCATCGAGGGGGCTTTCGAGACCCAGTACTTC. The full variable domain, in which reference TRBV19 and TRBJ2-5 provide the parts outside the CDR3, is DGGITQSPKYLFRKEGQNVTLSCEQNLNHDAMYWYRQDPGQGLRLIYYSQIVNDFQKGDIAEGYSVSREKKESFPLTVTSAQKNPTAFYLCASSSIEGAFETQYFGPGTRLLVL.